The entry below describes one T cell receptor (beta chain). The source of the sample is a study of blood T cell repertoires in COVID-19. Study-wide background: Researchers got acute and convalescent COVID-19 samples from the United States, Italy and Spain. PBMCs, B-cell-depleted T cells, or T cells were the source of the cDNA or gDNA that made up the material.

In the authors' methods: Counts of nucleated cells, estimated from reference gene primer amplification, were obtained. Sequenced by immunoSEQ multiplex PCR; TCRdb stores in-frame clones only, minus some. That table is the source of V, J and clone size, and D and trimming were worked out from the DNA. The sample holds under 300,000 clones, more than 70% seen once. Germline V gene sequence: CDR1 KGHDR, CDR2 SFDVKD. Trimming removed 4 bases from V and 2 bases from J, with 7 bases in between. The CDR3 has 13 amino acids. The gene calls are TRBV24-1 and TRBJ2-5; no firm D call. The source is a woman aged 40 to 50 who had recovered from COVID-19. Material: peripheral blood. The DNA for the CDR3 is TGTGCCACCAGTGAGGGCAGGCAAGAGACCCAGTACTTC. It translates to CATSEGRQETQYF.